This T cell receptor beta chain was captured by sequencing in a study of tumor-infiltrating lymphocytes in oesophageal squamous cell carcinoma. In this sample, this clonotype is medium-sized. One entry per CDR3 protein results from TCRdb running MiXCR on the PCR reads. The table has some 15,000 distinct CDR3 sequences, approximately 45% seen once. The sample taken for sequencing was blood. The TCR comes from a male donor with esophageal squamous cell carcinoma.

The CDR3 reads CASSSLGELTDTQYF. CDR3 bases: TGTGCCAGCAGTTCTCTAGGGGAACTCACAGATACGCAGTATTTT. This sequence joins TRBV7-6 and TRBJ2-3; perhaps TRBD1 as D (5 bases). V lost 6 bases and J 2 bases, leaving 15 bases between the germline ends. CDR3 size: 15 residues. Germline values: CDR1 SGHVS, CDR2 FNYEAQ.